This T cell receptor (beta chain) was profiled in a study of persistence of HIV-infected CD4 T cells. General study findings and limits: CMV- and Gag-responding cells had lower TCRbeta richness than CD3/CD28-responding cells. The rare CMV-responding cells with HIV-1 proviruses were not separately TCR-sequenced. TCR oligoclonality correlated with proviral oligoclonality in the same sorted populations.

This clone was observed a few times. The antigen remains undetermined. The libraries were made with immunoSEQ version 4 in survey mode. Sequencing was performed with immunoSEQ multiplex PCR; in TCRdb, only in-frame clones are kept and a portion is missing. The repertoire holds 40,000 to 50,000 clones, with 75% to 85% as singletons. Stimulation used about 10 ug/mL lysate from CMV-infected fibroblasts. Sorted nonresponding memory CD4+ T cells were CD40L-negative, CD69-negative, CD45RO-high. Donors had CD4+ T cell counts above 400 cells/uL and were CMV-seropositive. Per germline, CDR1 LNHDA and CDR2 SQIVND (reference sequence). V gave up 5 bases and J gave up 0 bases; unmatched junction bases: 8. This CDR3 contains 16 residues.

The starting material was CD4+ T cells sorted from PBMCs after 18-hour stimulation, obtained from a patient who received antiretroviral therapy. This chain uses TRBV19 with TRBJ2-7; TRBD2 matches at 9 bases. The TCR comes from an adult man with HIV who was CMV-seropositive. The CDR3 protein is CASSPTSGPTSYEQYF. CDR3 bases: TGTGCCAGTAGTCCCACTAGCGGGCCAACCTCCTACGAGCAGTACTTC.